This TCR beta chain was sequenced during a study of blood T cell repertoires in COVID-19. As for the study in general: The United States, Italy and Spain supplied acute and convalescent COVID-19 samples. Sample material is recorded as cDNA or gDNA derived from T cells, B-cell-depleted T cells, or PBMCs.

Germline V CDR1 and CDR2: SGHTA, FQGNSA. CDR3 length: 16 residues. Between the trimmed V and J ends, which lost 8 bases and 2 bases, there was a span of 19 bases. Authors' processing steps: Estimated nucleated cell counts came from reference gene primer amplification. Sequencing was performed with immunoSEQ multiplex PCR; in TCRdb, only in-frame clones are kept and a portion is missing. V, J and clone size are taken as reported in that table, and D and trimming were inferred from the DNA itself. The table has approximately 80,000 clones, 88% seen once. This sequence was found in a human donor in a cohort sampled during active COVID-19. The gene calls are TRBV7-2 and TRBJ2-1, with D perhaps TRBD1 (8 bases). The sample taken for sequencing was peripheral blood. The DNA of the CDR3 is TGTGCCAGCTTCAGGGGGCTAGCGGAGACCTACAATGAGCAGTTCTTC. The encoded protein is CASFRGLAETYNEQFF.